The rows below give T cell receptor beta chains drawn from one sample of a study of post-analysis software for immune sequencing data. TCRdb re-called the PCR reads with MiXCR, one entry per CDR3 protein. The data contain about 380,000 distinct CDR3 sequences, about a third of them singletons. The sequencing input was blood. The receptors were sampled from a girl between 5 and 17 years old with multiple sclerosis. CDR3s include the opening cysteine and the closing phenylalanine or tryptophan. The D gene is left open where the match is weak. Expanded clones get a size class; other rows say once, few or many, or leave the size out.

>TRBJ2-3|-|TRBV24-1|-
TGTGCCACCAGACGCTTACTACCCCCAGATACGCAGTATTTT
CATRRLLPPDTQYF
>TRBJ2-3|-|TRBV7-3|-
TGTGCCAGCAGCCTCGCTCCGGGGACAGATACGCAGTATTTT
CASSLAPGTDTQYF
>TRBJ2-7|-|TRBV28|many
TGTGCCAGCAGTTTAGAGGGGCCCTACGAGCAGTACTTC
CASSLEGPYEQYF
>TRBJ2-3|TRBD2|TRBV7-3|few
TGTGCCAGCAGCTTAGGACTAGCGGGGGATACGCAGTATTTT
CASSLGLAGDTQYF
>TRBJ2-7|-|TRBV6-5|few
TGTGCCAGCAGTTACGGCCAAGGGGATAAGCAGTACTTC
CASSYGQGDKQYF
>TRBJ1-1|-|TRBV6-5|few
TGTGCCAGCAGTTACCAGGCAGCCAACACTGAAGCTTTCTTT
CASSYQAANTEAFF
>TRBJ2-1|TRBD2|TRBV5-1|few
TGCGCCAGCAGCTTGAAACTAGCGGTTTACAATGAGCAGTTCTTC
CASSLKLAVYNEQFF
>TRBJ1-6|-|TRBV12-3/TRBV12-4|-
TGTGCCAGCAGTTCCACGGGGCTTTCTTATAATTCACCCCTCCACTTT
CASSSTGLSYNSPLHF
>TRBJ1-2|-|TRBV29-1|few
TGCAGCGTTGAAATAGACCCCTTCTATGGCTACACCTTC
CSVEIDPFYGYTF
>TRBJ2-3|-|TRBV5-5|-
TGTGCCAGCAGCCGTTCCGATACCACAGGGAATACAGATACGCAGTATTTT
CASSRSDTTGNTDTQYF
>TRBJ2-5|TRBD2|TRBV20-1|-
TGCAGTACAGATAGCGGGGGGGCGAAGACCCAGTACTTC
CSTDSGGAKTQYF
>TRBJ1-4|TRBD1|TRBV5-1|-
TGCGCCAGCAGCTCGGCAGGGGGAACTAATGAAAAACTGTTTTTT
CASSSAGGTNEKLFF
>TRBJ2-7|TRBD1|TRBV12-3/TRBV12-4|-
TGTGCCAGCAGTCCGACAGGGGCCTACGAGCAGTACTTC
CASSPTGAYEQYF
>TRBJ2-7|TRBD2|TRBV20-1|few
TGCAGTGCTAGGCGACTAGCGGGGGCTAACTACGAGCAGTACTTC
CSARRLAGANYEQYF
>TRBJ1-2|-|TRBV7-9|few
TGTGCCAGCAGCTTAGGAGCGCGGGAGTTCGATGGCTACACCTTC
CASSLGAREFDGYTF
>TRBJ2-1|-|TRBV7-9|-
TGTGCCAGCAGCTTATCTAGGGAACTTCGCAATGAGCAGTTCTTC
CASSLSRELRNEQFF
>TRBJ2-7|TRBD1|TRBV5-5|few
TGTGCCAGCAGCGCCCCGGGACAGGCCTACGAGCAGTACTTC
CASSAPGQAYEQYF
>TRBJ2-1|-|TRBV6-5|-
TGTGCCAGCAGGCAAAACAATGAGCAGTTCTTC
CASRQNNEQFF
>TRBJ2-1|TRBD2|TRBV11-2|-
TGTGCCAGCAGCTTCCCGCGGGGGGGCCCGGGAAATGAGCAGTTCTTC
CASSFPRGGPGNEQFF
>TRBJ2-7|-|TRBV5-1|many
TGCGCCAGCAGCTTGGGGACAGAATACGAGCAGTACTTC
CASSLGTEYEQYF
>TRBJ1-1|-|TRBV12-3/TRBV12-4|few
TGTGCCAGCAGCCTCCTACCGGGAGGCACTGAAGCTTTCTTT
CASSLLPGGTEAFF
>TRBJ2-4|TRBD1|TRBV5-1|once
TGCGCCAGCGCCAAAGACAGGGAATGGGCCATTCAGTACTTC
CASAKDREWAIQYF
>TRBJ1-2|-|TRBV27|once
TGTGCCAGCACCTGGGGCGCGGTGTATGGCTACACCTTC
CASTWGAVYGYTF
>TRBJ1-6|-|TRBV6-6|-
TGTGCCAGCACTCCATCGGGCCAGGGCCAAGAGCTCCACTTT
CASTPSGQGQELHF
>TRBJ2-7|-|TRBV20-1|-
TGCAGTGCTATGGGCCTCTCCTACGAGCAGTACTTC
CSAMGLSYEQYF
>TRBJ2-7|-|TRBV7-6|few
TGTGCCAGCAGCCCCGACAGTTTCAACGAGCAGTACTTC
CASSPDSFNEQYF
>TRBJ1-5|-|TRBV7-9|few
TGTGCCAGCAGCTCCAGGTATAGCAATCAGCCCCAGCATTTT
CASSSRYSNQPQHF
>TRBJ2-5|TRBD1|TRBV15|many
TGTGCCACCAGCAGGGACAGGGCAGAGACCCAGTACTTC
CATSRDRAETQYF
>TRBJ2-5|-|TRBV7-9|-
TGTGCCAGCAGCGCTCGACAGTCCCGAGAGACCCAGTACTTC
CASSARQSRETQYF
>TRBJ2-3|-|TRBV28|-
TGTGCCAGCAGTGCCCCCCCTAGGGATACGCAGTATTTT
CASSAPPRDTQYF
>TRBJ2-7|-|TRBV6-2/TRBV6-3|-
TGTGCCAACAGTTACTCCCTCTGGGGGTCCTACGAGCAGTACTTC
CANSYSLWGSYEQYF
>TRBJ1-1|-|TRBV12-3/TRBV12-4|-
TGTGCCAGCAGTGAAACCACAGGGAGCACTGAAGCTTTCTTT
CASSETTGSTEAFF
>TRBJ2-7|TRBD1|TRBV2|-
TGTGCCAGCAGGCTGACAGGGGGGCCCTACGAGCAGTACTTC
CASRLTGGPYEQYF
>TRBJ2-5|-|TRBV9|-
TGTGCCAGCAGCGCCTCGGGGGCGGAAGAGACCCAGTACTTC
CASSASGAEETQYF
>TRBJ2-5|-|TRBV7-3|few
TGTGCCAGCAGTGCTAGGGGACAAGAAGAGACCCAGTACTTC
CASSARGQEETQYF
>TRBJ1-1|-|TRBV7-2|once
TGTGCCAGCAGCTTAGCCATGGGACAGAACACTGAAGCTTTCTTT
CASSLAMGQNTEAFF
>TRBJ2-7|-|TRBV11-2|-
TGTGCCAGCAGCTTACACGGCTTCCCCCAGTTACCCTACGAGCAGTACTTC
CASSLHGFPQLPYEQYF
>TRBJ1-2|-|TRBV4-2|-
TGTGCCAGCAGCCAAGAGGGGACCACAGCTAACTATGGCTACACCTTC
CASSQEGTTANYGYTF
>TRBJ1-1|-|TRBV15|-
TGTGCCACCAGCACAATTGGTGCGAACACTGAAGCTTTCTTT
CATSTIGANTEAFF
>TRBJ2-1|-|TRBV20-1|few
TGCAGTGCTAGCAGGGCCACTTACAATGAGCAGTTCTTC
CSASRATYNEQFF
>TRBJ1-1|TRBD1|TRBV29-1|-
TGCAGCACCAGGACGACAGGGGGACTAATGAACACTGAAGCTTTCTTT
CSTRTTGGLMNTEAFF
>TRBJ2-5|TRBD1|TRBV20-1|few
TGCAGTGAGACAGGGGTCTCGGAGACCCAGTACTTC
CSETGVSETQYF
>TRBJ2-3|TRBD2|TRBV7-3|many
TGTGCCAGCAGCACCACTAGCGGCCTTGGCACAGATACGCAGTATTTT
CASSTTSGLGTDTQYF
>TRBJ2-1|TRBD2|TRBV28|few
TGTGCCAGCGTGACCGGGACTAGCGGGCACAATGAGCAGTTCTTC
CASVTGTSGHNEQFF
>TRBJ1-1|-|TRBV7-2|-
TGTACCAGCAGCTCACAGGGTGGTGACACTGAAGCTTTCTTT
CTSSSQGGDTEAFF
>TRBJ2-7|-|TRBV30|-
TGTGCCTGGAACGGGGTAGACTACGAGCAGTACTTC
CAWNGVDYEQYF
>TRBJ2-5|-|TRBV27|-
TGTGCCAGCAGTTCCCTAGGACGCAACCAAGAGACCCAGTACTTC
CASSSLGRNQETQYF